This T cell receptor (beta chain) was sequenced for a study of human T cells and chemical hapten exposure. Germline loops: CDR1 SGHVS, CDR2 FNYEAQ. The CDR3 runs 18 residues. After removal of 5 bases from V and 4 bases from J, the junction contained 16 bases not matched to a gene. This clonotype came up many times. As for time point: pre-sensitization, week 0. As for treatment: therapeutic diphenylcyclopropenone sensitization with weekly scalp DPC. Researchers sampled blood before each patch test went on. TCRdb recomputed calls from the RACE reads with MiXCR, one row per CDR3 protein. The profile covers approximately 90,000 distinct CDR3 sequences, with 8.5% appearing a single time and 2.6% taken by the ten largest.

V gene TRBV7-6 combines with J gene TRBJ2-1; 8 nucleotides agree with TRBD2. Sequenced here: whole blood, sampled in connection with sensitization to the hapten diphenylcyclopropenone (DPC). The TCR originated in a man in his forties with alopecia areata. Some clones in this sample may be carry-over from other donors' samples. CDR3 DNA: TGTGCCAGCAGCCCAAGGGTTCAGCGGGGGAGACTTTACAATGAGCAGTTCTTC. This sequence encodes CASSPRVQRGRLYNEQFF.